Shown below are 11 T cell receptor beta chains from a single sample sequenced in a study of blood T cell repertoires in COVID-19. The repertoire was sequenced with immunoSEQ multiplex PCR; TCRdb's copy has only in-frame clones and lacks some. The sample includes roughly 440,000 clones, more than 70% seen only once; the top ten take around 12%. Specimen: peripheral blood. The receptors shown here come from a woman between 50 and 59 years old with COVID-19, enrolled during active disease.

The DNA for the CDR3 is TGTGCCAGCAGCTTGATGACAGGGTACGAGCAGTACTTC. This encodes CASSLMTGYEQYF. The chain couples TRBV5-4 to TRBJ2-7, with 7 bases aligning to TRBD1. The germline V gene has CDR1 SGHNT and CDR2 YYREEE (reference sequence). This CDR3 has 13 amino acids. Trimming at V came to 1 base and at J to 4 bases, leaving 2 bases not matched to a gene.

This chain links TRBV24-1 with TRBJ1-5; D is unresolved. V lost 4 bases and J lost 5, with 8 bases in between. The germline V gene encodes CDR1 KGHDR and CDR2 SFDVKD. This CDR3 has 13 amino acids. The CDR3 loop reads CATSDSLHQPQHF. In nucleotides, the CDR3 is TGTGCCACCAGTGACTCCCTTCATCAGCCCCAGCATTTT.

V gene TRBV7-2 combines with J gene TRBJ1-1, with D possibly being TRBD1 (5 bases). The CDR3 contains 15 residues. Germline V gene lookup returns CDR1 SGHTA and CDR2 FQGNSA. The germline V and J ends were trimmed by 2 bases and 6 bases, with 16 bases remaining between them. The CDR3 sequence is CASSLWQGFGAEAFF. CDR3 in DNA: TGTGCCAGCAGCTTATGGCAGGGATTTGGCGCTGAAGCTTTCTTT.

The chain is built from TRBV24-1 and TRBJ2-3; D possibly corresponds to TRBD1 (5 bases). Germline V lookup: CDR1 KGHDR, CDR2 SFDVKD. Between the trimmed V and J ends, which lost 4 bases and 1 base, there was a span of 14 bases. The CDR3 contains 16 residues. CDR3 in DNA: TGTGCCACCAGTGAGGTGACAGTATATGGCACAGATACGCAGTATTTT. Protein sequence: CATSEVTVYGTDTQYF.

The J gene is TRBJ1-1, the V gene TRBV19, with no clear D. The CDR3 totals 13 residues. CDR1 is LNHDA and CDR2 is SQIVND in the germline V gene (reference sequence). V dropped 0 bases and J dropped 9 bases, with 11 bases sitting between them. The CDR3 sequence is CASSIDLGGKAFF. The CDR3 DNA reads as TGTGCCAGTAGTATAGATTTGGGAGGGAAAGCTTTCTTT.

This clone was seen only a few times. CDR3 sequence: CASSGDQGNTGELFF. As DNA, the CDR3 is TGTGCCAGCAGCGGGGATCAGGGGAACACCGGGGAGCTGTTTTTT. The chain links TRBV5-4 to TRBJ2-2, with D perhaps TRBD1 (5 bases). The CDR3 covers 15 residues. Trimming took 4 bases from V and 1 from J, leaving 11 bases between them. Looked up from germline, CDR1 is SGHNT and CDR2 is YYREEE (reference sequence).

The chain is built from TRBV7-9 and TRBJ1-2; possible D gene TRBD1, 6 bases. The V end was cut by 5 bases, the J end by 10 bases, with 23 bases between. The germline gives CDR1 SEHNR, CDR2 FQNEAQ (reference sequence). This CDR3 region has 15 residues. The CDR3 coding sequence is TGTGCCAGCAGCGAAACAGGGCCGCTGGGCCGTCCCTACACCTTC. Encoded protein: CASSETGPLGRPYTF.

This sequence joins TRBV27 and TRBJ2-3; TRBD1 aligns across 8 bases. Germline loops: CDR1 MNHEY, CDR2 SMNVEV (reference sequence). Unmatched junction bases numbered 13, after V lost 4 bases and J lost 4 bases. The CDR3 has 17 amino acids. The CDR3 nucleotides read TGTGCCAGCAGTTCATACACGACAGGGGTGAGGCCAGATACGCAGTATTTT. It translates to CASSSYTTGVRPDTQYF.

This sequence joins TRBV18 and TRBJ2-2; 7 bases match TRBD1. CDR3 length equals 17 residues. Per the germline V gene, CDR1 is KGHSH and CDR2 is LQKENI. The V segment lost 2 bases and the J segment 4 bases; nucleotides outside the gene matches: 10. The CDR3 region is CASSPSVTGETTGELFF. The CDR3 DNA reads as TGTGCCAGCTCACCATCGGTAACAGGGGAAACCACCGGGGAGCTGTTTTTT.

V is TRBV28 and J is TRBJ1-2, with D perhaps TRBD1 (5 bases). V was trimmed by 3 bases and J by 3 bases, leaving 11 bases between them. Germline loops: CDR1 MDHEN, CDR2 SYDVKM. The CDR3 has 14 residues. The DNA of the CDR3 is TGTGCCAGCAGTTTTGGGGGGGAGGACTATGGCTACACCTTC. Translating it yields CASSFGGEDYGYTF.

The CDR3 nucleotides read TGTGCCAGCTCACCACCGGTGAGACAGGGTTTAGACGAGCAGTACTTC. Amino acids: CASSPPVRQGLDEQYF. V and J are TRBV18 and TRBJ2-7; 7 bases are shared with TRBD1. The CDR3 length is 16 residues. Trimming removed 0 bases from V and 5 bases from J; junction bases left unmatched: 10. Per germline, CDR1 KGHSH and CDR2 LQKENI.